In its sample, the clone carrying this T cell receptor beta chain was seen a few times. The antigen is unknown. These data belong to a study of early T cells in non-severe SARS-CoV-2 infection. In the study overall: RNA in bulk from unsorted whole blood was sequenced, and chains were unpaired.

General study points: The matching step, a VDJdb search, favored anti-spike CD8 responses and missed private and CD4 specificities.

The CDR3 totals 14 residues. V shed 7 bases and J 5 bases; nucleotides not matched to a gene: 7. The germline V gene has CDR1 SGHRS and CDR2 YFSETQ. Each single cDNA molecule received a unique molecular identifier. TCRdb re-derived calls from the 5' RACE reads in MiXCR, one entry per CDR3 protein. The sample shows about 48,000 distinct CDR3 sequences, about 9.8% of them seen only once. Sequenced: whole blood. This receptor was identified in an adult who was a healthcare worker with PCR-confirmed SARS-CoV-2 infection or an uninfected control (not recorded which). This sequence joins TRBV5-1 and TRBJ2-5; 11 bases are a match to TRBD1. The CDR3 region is CASSDRGQSETQYF. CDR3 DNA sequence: TGCGCCAGCTCGGACAGGGGGCAATCGGAGACCCAGTACTTC.